The present entry profiles one T cell receptor (beta chain) with its context. These data belong to a study of monozygotic twins with inflammatory bowel disease. Reprocessing the 5' RACE reads, TCRdb reports a single entry for every CDR3 protein and omits DNA. Recorded here are about 380,000 distinct CDR3 sequences; the top ten clones represent 2% to 3%. Sequenced sample: blood. This TCR was sampled from a human donor with ulcerative colitis or Crohn's disease, or a healthy co-twin of an affected twin (not recorded which).

The chain's CDR3 is CASSSPWGAFF. The V and J genes are TRBV6-6 and TRBJ1-1; the D call from TCRdb, TRBD1, cannot be confirmed without DNA. CDR1 and CDR2 (germline): MNHNY, SVGAGI (reference sequence). The CDR3 consists of 11 residues.